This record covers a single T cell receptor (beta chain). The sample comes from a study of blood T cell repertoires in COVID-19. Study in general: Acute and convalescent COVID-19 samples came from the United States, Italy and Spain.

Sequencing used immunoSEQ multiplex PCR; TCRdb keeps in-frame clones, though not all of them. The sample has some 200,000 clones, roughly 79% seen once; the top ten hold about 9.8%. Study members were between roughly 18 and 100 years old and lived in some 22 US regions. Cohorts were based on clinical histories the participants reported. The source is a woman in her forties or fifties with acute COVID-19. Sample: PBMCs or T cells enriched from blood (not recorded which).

CDR3 amino acids: CATSEVRGGTDTQYF. DNA for the CDR3: TGTGCCACCAGTGAGGTGCGGGGGGGGACAGATACGCAGTATTTT. The chain carries TRBV24-1 and TRBJ2-3, with 9 bases that match TRBD2. The CDR3 sequence is 15 residues long. J lost 3 bases, V lost 4 bases, and 4 bases had no gene match. The germline V gene has CDR1 KGHDR and CDR2 SFDVKD.